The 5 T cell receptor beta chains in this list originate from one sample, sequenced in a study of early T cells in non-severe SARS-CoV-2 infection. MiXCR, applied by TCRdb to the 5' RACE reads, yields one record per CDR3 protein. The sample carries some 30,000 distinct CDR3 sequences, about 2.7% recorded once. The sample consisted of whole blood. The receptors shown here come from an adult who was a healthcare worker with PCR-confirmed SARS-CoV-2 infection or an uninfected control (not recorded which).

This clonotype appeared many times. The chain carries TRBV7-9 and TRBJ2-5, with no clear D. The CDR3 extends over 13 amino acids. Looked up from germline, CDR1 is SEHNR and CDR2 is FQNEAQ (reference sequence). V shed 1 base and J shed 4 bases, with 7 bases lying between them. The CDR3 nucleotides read TGTGCCAGCAGCTTAGTGGTCGGAGAGACCCAGTACTTC. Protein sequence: CASSLVVGETQYF.

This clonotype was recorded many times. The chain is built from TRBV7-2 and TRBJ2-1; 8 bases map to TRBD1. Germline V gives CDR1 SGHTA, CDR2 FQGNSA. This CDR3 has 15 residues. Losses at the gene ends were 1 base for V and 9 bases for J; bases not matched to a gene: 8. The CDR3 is CASSLVTGVGGEQFF. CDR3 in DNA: TGTGCCAGCAGCTTAGTGACAGGGGTGGGAGGTGAGCAGTTCTTC.

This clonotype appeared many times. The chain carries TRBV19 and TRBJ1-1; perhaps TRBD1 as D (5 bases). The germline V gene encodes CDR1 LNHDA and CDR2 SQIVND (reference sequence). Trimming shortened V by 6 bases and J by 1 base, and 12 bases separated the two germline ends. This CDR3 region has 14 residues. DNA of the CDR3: TGTGCCAGTAGCCTACGACAGTCGAACACTGAAGCTTTCTTT. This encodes CASSLRQSNTEAFF.

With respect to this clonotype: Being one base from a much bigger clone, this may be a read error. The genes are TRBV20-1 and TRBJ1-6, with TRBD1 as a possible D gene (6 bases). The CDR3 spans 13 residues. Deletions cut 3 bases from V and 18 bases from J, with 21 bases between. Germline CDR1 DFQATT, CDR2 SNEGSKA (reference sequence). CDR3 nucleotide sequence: TGCAGTGCTAGGGATGACCTTAGGGGGTCCCCCCACTTT. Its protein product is CSARDDLRGSPHF.

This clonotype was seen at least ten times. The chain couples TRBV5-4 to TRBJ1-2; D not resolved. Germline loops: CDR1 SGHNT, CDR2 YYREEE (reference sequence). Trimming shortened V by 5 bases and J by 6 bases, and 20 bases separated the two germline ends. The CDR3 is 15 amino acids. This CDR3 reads CASRPGGEVINGYTF. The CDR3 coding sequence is TGTGCCAGCAGACCTGGTGGGGAGGTGATTAATGGCTACACCTTC.